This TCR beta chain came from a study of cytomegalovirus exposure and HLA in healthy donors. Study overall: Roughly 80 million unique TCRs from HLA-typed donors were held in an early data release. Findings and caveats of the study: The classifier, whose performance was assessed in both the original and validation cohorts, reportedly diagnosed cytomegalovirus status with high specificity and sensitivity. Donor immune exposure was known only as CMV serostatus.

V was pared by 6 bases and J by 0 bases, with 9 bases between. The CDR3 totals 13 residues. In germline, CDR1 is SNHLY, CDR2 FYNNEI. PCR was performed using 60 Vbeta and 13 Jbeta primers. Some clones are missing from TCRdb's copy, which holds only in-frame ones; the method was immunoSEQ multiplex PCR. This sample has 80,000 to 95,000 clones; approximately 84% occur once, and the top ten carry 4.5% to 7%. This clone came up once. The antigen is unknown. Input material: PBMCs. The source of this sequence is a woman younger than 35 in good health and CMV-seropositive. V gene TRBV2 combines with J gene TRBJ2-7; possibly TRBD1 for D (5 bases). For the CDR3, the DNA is TGTGCCAGCAGAGAGGACAACTCCTACGAGCAGTACTTC. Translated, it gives CASREDNSYEQYF. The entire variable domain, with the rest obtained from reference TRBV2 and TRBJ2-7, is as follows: EPEVTQTPSHQVTQMGQEVILRCVPISNHLYFYWYRQILGQKVEFLVSFYNNEISEKSEIFDDQFSVERPDGSNFTLKIRSTKLEDSAMYFCASREDNSYEQYFGPGTRLTVT.